A single sample gave rise to the 10 T cell receptor beta chains below, sequenced in a study of regulatory T cells in long-lasting Graves disease. The authors built TCR beta libraries using iRepertoire HTBI primers and Arm-PCR of CDR3 regions. TCRdb redid the calling of the multiplex PCR reads with MiXCR, one entry per CDR3 protein. In the table there are fewer than 350,000 distinct CDR3 sequences, about 20% of which are singletons. Documented time point: newly diagnosed GD, antithyroid drugs for less than 3 months. The authors made the TCR library using RNA they extracted from PBMCs. This material consisted of peripheral blood mononuclear cells (PBMCs), taken at new diagnosis, from a patient treated with antithyroid drugs. These receptors originate from a female donor with Graves disease.

This clonotype came up many times. V gene TRBV29-1 combines with J gene TRBJ2-7; the D is unclear. Trimming shortened V by 4 bases and J by 6 bases, and 13 bases separated the two germline ends. CDR3 length: 12 residues. CDR1 and CDR2 from the germline V gene are SQVTM and ANQGSEA. CDR3 sequence reads: CSVVGGSREQYF. CDR3 nucleotide sequence: TGCAGCGTTGTCGGTGGCAGTCGCGAGCAGTACTTC.

This clonotype appeared many times. This rearrangement joins TRBV29-1 to TRBJ1-1; D gene uncertain. The V and J ends lost 4 bases and 4 bases respectively, with 13 bases between them. The length of the CDR3 is 13 residues. Germline CDR1 reads SQVTM; CDR2 reads ANQGSEA. CDR3: CSVVGRLGTEAFF. In DNA form, the CDR3 reads TGCAGCGTTGTTGGCAGGTTGGGCACTGAAGCTTTCTTT.

The sample holds many counts of this clonotype. The chain employs TRBV12-3 or TRBV12-4 and TRBJ2-2; tentatively, D is TRBD2 (5 bases). The V end lost 5 bases, the J end lost 6 bases, and 7 bases lay between the germline ends. The CDR3 contains 12 residues. The CDR3 protein is CASSRGSGELFF. The CDR3 DNA reads as TGTGCCAGCAGTCGGGGTTCCGGGGAGCTGTTTTTT.

On this clonotype itself: A much larger clone lies one base from this, so it may be a read error. The rearrangement joins TRBV11-2 to TRBJ1-1; D not certain. The CDR3 has 13 residues. Germline lookup yields CDR1 SGHAT and CDR2 FQNNGV. The CDR3 region is CASSSYKNTEPFF. CDR3 sequence (DNA): TGTGCCAGCAGCTCCTACAAAAACACTGAACCTTTCTTT.

This clonotype was seen many times. For the CDR3, the DNA is TGTGCCAGCAGTTCTTCCGGGGGGGCGAGCCAGCCCCAGCATTTT. This gives the protein CASSSSGGASQPQHF. J is TRBJ1-5 and V is TRBV12-3 or TRBV12-4, with D possibly TRBD1 on 6 matching bases. This CDR3 spans 15 amino acids. Trimming stripped 4 bases from V and 7 bases from J, with 17 bases between.

The sample holds many counts of this clonotype. V is TRBV19 and J is TRBJ1-3; no reliable D call. The CDR3 is 12 amino acids. Germline loops: CDR1 LNHDA, CDR2 SQIVND (reference sequence). Trimming took off 6 bases at V and 0 bases at J, with 3 bases between the two ends. For the CDR3, the DNA is TGTGCCAGTAGCTACTCTGGAAACACCATATATTTT. As protein: CASSYSGNTIYF. Full variable domain (outside the CDR3, taken from reference TRBV19 and TRBJ1-3): DGGITQSPKYLFRKEGQNVTLSCEQNLNHDAMYWYRQDPGQGLRLIYYSQIVNDFQKGDIAEGYSVSREKKESFPLTVTSAQKNPTAFYLCASSYSGNTIYFGEGSWLTVV.

The chain uses TRBV2 and TRBJ2-2, with D possibly TRBD1 on 6 matching bases. CDR3 length equals 17 residues. Germline CDR1 SNHLY, CDR2 FYNNEI. V lost 8 bases, J lost 2 bases, and 21 bases lay in between. The CDR3 coding sequence is TGTGCCAGCTCGGCTACACCAGGACAGCTAAACACCGGGGAGCTGTTTTTT. Residues: CASSATPGQLNTGELFF.

This clonotype was found many times. The chain has TRBV29-1 and TRBJ2-1; 14 nucleotides line up with TRBD2. Germline values: CDR1 SQVTM, CDR2 ANQGSEA. The CDR3 sequence is 19 residues long. V lost 5 bases to trimming and J lost 9 bases; unmatched junction nucleotides: 21. CDR3 sequence: CSVPTLGLAGVGATSEQFF. The DNA of the CDR3 is TGCAGCGTTCCTACCCTGGGACTAGCGGGAGTTGGGGCCACAAGTGAGCAGTTCTTC.

In its sample, this clonotype was seen many times. This chain links TRBV11-2 with TRBJ1-2; no firm D call. Trimming pared 0 bases from V and 2 bases from J, leaving 4 bases between. The CDR3 runs to 13 residues. Germline loops: CDR1 SGHAT, CDR2 FQNNGV. CDR3 region: CASSLDINYGYTF. The CDR3 nucleotides read TGTGCCAGCAGCTTAGACATCAACTATGGCTACACCTTC. The whole variable domain, filled in from reference TRBV11-2 and TRBJ1-2, reads EAGVAQSPRYKIIEKRQSVAFWCNPISGHATLYWYQQILGQGPKLLIQFQNNGVVDDSQLPKDRFSAERLKGVDSTLKIQPAKLEDSAVYLCASSLDINYGYTFGSGTRLTVV.

This clonotype has more than one count but fewer than ten. The rearrangement uses TRBV5-8 and TRBJ2-5; TRBD1 matches 9 bases. The CDR3 runs 16 residues. The trim removed 3 bases at V and 1 base at J, leaving 7 bases unmatched. Germline CDR1 SGHTS, CDR2 YDEGEE. The CDR3 is CASSSGTGLVQETQYF. The CDR3 nucleotides are TGTGCCAGCAGCTCGGGGACAGGGCTTGTCCAAGAGACCCAGTACTTC.